This T cell receptor (beta chain) was documented in a study of T cell responses to AZD1222 COVID-19 vaccine. Concerning this clone itself: Antigen unknown.

This table comes from immunoSEQ multiplex PCR, and its TCRdb copy is limited to in-frame clones, with some not included. The repertoire consists of 90,000 to 110,000 clones, with 70% to 90% occurring once and the leading ten covering 2% to 3%. Study outcomes and limitations: A reported finding is that nearly half of spike-specific TCRs target unmutated variant regions. Seropositivity was recorded at baseline in only a handful of AZD1222 recipients.

This CDR3 is built from 17 residues. Trimming stripped 6 bases from V and 3 bases from J, with 24 bases between. Germline loops: CDR1 MNHEY, CDR2 SVGEGT. The chain links TRBV6-2 or TRBV6-3 to TRBJ2-7; a possible D gene is TRBD2 (6 bases). This material consisted of peripheral blood, taken on day 0 of AZD1222 vaccination. This TCR came from an adult in good health. CDR3 DNA: TGTGCCAGCAGCCCCTCCCCTTTCGGAGGGGCGATCTACGAGCAGTACTTC. Translated, it gives CASSPSPFGGAIYEQYF.